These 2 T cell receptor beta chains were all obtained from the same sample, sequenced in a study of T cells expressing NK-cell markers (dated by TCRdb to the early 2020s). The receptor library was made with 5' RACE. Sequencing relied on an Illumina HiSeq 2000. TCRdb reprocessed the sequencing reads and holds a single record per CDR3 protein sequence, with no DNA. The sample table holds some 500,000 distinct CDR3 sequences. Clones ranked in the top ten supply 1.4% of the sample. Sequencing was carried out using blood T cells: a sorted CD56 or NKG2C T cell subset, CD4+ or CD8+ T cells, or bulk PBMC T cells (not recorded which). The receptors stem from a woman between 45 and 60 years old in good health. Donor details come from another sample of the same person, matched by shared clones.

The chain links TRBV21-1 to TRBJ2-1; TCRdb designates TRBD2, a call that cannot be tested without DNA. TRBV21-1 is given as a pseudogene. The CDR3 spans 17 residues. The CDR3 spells CASVMGKAVGTYNEQFF.

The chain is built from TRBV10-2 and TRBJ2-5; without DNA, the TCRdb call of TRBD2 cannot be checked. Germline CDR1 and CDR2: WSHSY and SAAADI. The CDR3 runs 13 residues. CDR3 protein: CATATSGQETQYF.